This TCR beta chain was identified during a study of cytomegalovirus exposure and HLA in healthy donors. Study conclusions and caveats: A reported reduction in N-insertions relative to the roughly 700-donor mean was seen in an Asian-associated ancestry cluster in a later analysis.

The CDR3 spans 15 residues. V lost 4 bases and J lost 5; bases outside the gene matches: 10. Germline values: CDR1 SGHAT, CDR2 FQDESV (reference sequence). It was with 60 Vbeta and 13 Jbeta primers that the PCR ran. Sequencing used immunoSEQ multiplex PCR; TCRdb keeps in-frame clones, though not all of them. The repertoire holds about 130,000 clones, approximately 71% seen once, with over 2% in the top ten. Remarks on this clone: Its antigen is not identified.

This TCR was recovered from a man aged 30 to 39 in good health and CMV-seronegative. Material: PBMCs. The rearrangement uses TRBV11-1 and TRBJ2-7; 8 bases fit TRBD1. The CDR3 DNA reads as TGTGCCAGCAGCTCCAGGCCAGGGGGCGGGCACGAGCAGTACTTC. Amino acid sequence: CASSSRPGGGHEQYF.